The rows below give T cell receptor beta chains drawn from one sample of a study of T cell responses to AZD1222 COVID-19 vaccine. The table came from immunoSEQ multiplex PCR; TCRdb's copy has only in-frame clones and leaves some out. The sample has some 130,000 clones, about 87% seen once. Sequencing was performed on peripheral blood, taken on day 0 of AZD1222 vaccination. These receptors came from an adult in good health. Each CDR3 is given with its conserved first and last residue.

TRBJ2-7 TRBV5-1 CASSLGPGTGYEQYF
TRBJ1-2 TRBV19 CASSIGDYGYTF
TRBJ2-7 TRBV5-1 CASSSDPSRTYEQYF
TRBJ1-5 TRBV6-5 CASSSDRGQPQHF
TRBJ2-7 TRBV28 CASSISQRASISYEQYF
TRBJ2-7 TRBV7-8 CASSLALAGGRVSYEQYF
TRBJ1-2 TRBV29-1 CSADRGNYGYTF
TRBJ2-1 TRBV9 CASSVDVSNYNEQFF
TRBJ2-3 TRBV7-9 CASSLGLSTDTQYF
TRBJ2-6 TRBV5-1 CASSLDPGSGANVLTF
TRBJ2-6 TRBV25-1 CAGGKGYPSGANVLTF
TRBJ2-1 TRBV11-2 CASSLDLSGGYNEQFF
TRBJ1-1 TRBV28 CASSGDSREAFF
TRBJ2-7 TRBV18 CASSPPQQDLYEQYF
TRBJ1-1 TRBV7-9 CASSFLPGSTEAFF
TRBJ1-2 TRBV19 CASSRQENYGYTF
TRBJ1-1 TRBV19 CASTDRSRIAFF
TRBJ2-2 TRBV18 CASRGQVNTGELFF
TRBJ2-2 TRBV19 CASYRDPGPNTGELFF
TRBJ2-1 TRBV7-9 CASSTGQLQFF
TRBJ2-3 TRBV4-1 CASSQGSLRRITSTDTQYF
TRBJ1-2 TRBV28 CASRSQGMLDGYTF
TRBJ2-5 TRBV6-5 CASSYSPSQQETQYF
TRBJ1-2 TRBV6-5 CASGSGVGYTF
TRBJ1-3 TRBV11-2 CASSQFGAYRLGSGNTIYF
TRBJ1-1 TRBV18 CASSRNINTEAFF
TRBJ2-7 TRBV9 CASSPAYTGNYEQYF
TRBJ2-7 TRBV5-1 CASSLGGTANSYEQYF
TRBJ2-7 TRBV7-3 CASSPSPPTSGGNQQYF
TRBJ2-7 TRBV7-6 CASSHVAGGPGEQYF
TRBJ2-1 TRBV19 CASSTRDIESSYNEQFF
TRBJ1-2 TRBV19 CASSIVGTGERYGYTF
TRBJ1-4 TRBV4-1 CASSPTGGAGEKLFF
TRBJ2-6 TRBV6-5 CASIMSGANVLTF
TRBJ1-1 TRBV6-5 CASSYSRGQMNTEAFF
TRBJ2-1 TRBV5-4 CASSPRGTSGRSEQFF
TRBJ1-2 TRBV5-1 CASSLEGGYGYTF
TRBJ1-1 TRBV14 CASSQTEGTEAFF
TRBJ2-5 TRBV28 CASTLTFQGETQYF
TRBJ1-5 TRBV28 CATQARNQPQHF
TRBJ2-7 TRBV5-1 CASSSRPRGLAGQSYEQYF
TRBJ1-1 TRBV9 CASSAPGQGSEAFF
TRBJ2-1 TRBV27 CASSLSSWTSSVNEQFF
TRBJ2-2 TRBV2 CASSVGTGTGELFF
TRBJ2-2 TRBV19 CASSIRSGEYTGELFF
TRBJ2-2 TRBV5-1 CASSEQVGETGELFF
TRBJ2-1 TRBV11-3 CASSLDRAGLQFF